A single sample is the source of the 8 T cell receptor beta chains below, sequenced in a study of T cells in Graves' hyperthyroidism and ophthalmopathy. Amplified TCR beta CDR3 regions derived from RNA transcripts. In the first-round RT-PCR of the TCR CDR3, the HTBI primer set was used. Each CDR3 protein gets one entry after TCRdb re-called the multiplex PCR reads with MiXCR. Among hundreds of thousands of distinct CDR3 sequences listed, roughly 17% were seen once. The sequencing sample was made of blood. The source is a young woman with Graves' hyperthyroidism.

This clonotype was detected only a few times. The CDR3 loop reads CSPRRASSYNEQFF. In nucleotides, the CDR3 is TGCAGCCCGAGGCGGGCCAGCTCCTACAATGAGCAGTTCTTC. The chain joins TRBV29-1 to TRBJ2-1, with D possibly TRBD2 on 5 matching bases. This CDR3 is 14 amino acids long. Germline V gives CDR1 SQVTM, CDR2 ANQGSEA. V lost 8 bases and J lost 0, with 14 bases in between.

The rearrangement uses TRBV20-1 and TRBJ2-7; 7 positions match TRBD2. V lost 0 bases, J lost 8 bases, and 16 bases stayed unmatched. The V gene's germline CDR1 is DFQATT and CDR2 SNEGSKA (reference sequence). This CDR3 is built from 16 residues. CDR3 sequence: CSARDRSTSALGKQYF. The CDR3 DNA reads as TGCAGTGCTAGAGATAGATCCACTAGCGCGCTGGGGAAGCAGTACTTC.

This clonotype was detected many times. This sequence joins TRBV28 and TRBJ2-7; TRBD1 aligns across 7 bases. The CDR3 length is 15 residues. The V gene end was trimmed by 6 bases and the J gene end by 3 bases; junction bases not matched to a gene: 11. Looked up from germline, CDR1 is MDHEN and CDR2 is SYDVKM. The CDR3 DNA follows: TGTGCCAGCAGGAACTCAGGGGGTACGCACTACGAGCAGTACTTC. Protein product: CASRNSGGTHYEQYF.

This clonotype appeared many times. CDR3 nucleotides: TGTGCCAGCAGTTTTATCCCCCAGGCCACTGAAGCTTTCTTT. The encoded protein is CASSFIPQATEAFF. The gene calls are TRBV12-3 or TRBV12-4 and TRBJ1-1; D is undetermined. With 3 bases removed from V and 4 bases from J, the gap between germline ends came to 12 bases. The CDR3 has 14 residues.

This clonotype was recorded at least ten times. Here the CDR3 reads CASSGTRDTQYF. CDR3 sequence (DNA): TGTGCCAGTAGTGGGACTAGGGATACGCAGTATTTT. The rearrangement joins TRBV19 to TRBJ2-3; TRBD2 matches at 8 bases. The germline V gene encodes CDR1 LNHDA and CDR2 SQIVND (reference sequence). J was trimmed by 6 bases and V by 5 bases; bases with no gene match: 1. The CDR3 is made up of 12 amino acids.

This clonotype was seen many times. The V call is TRBV20-1, the J call TRBJ2-1; unclear D gene. V gave up 1 base and J gave up 10 bases, with 20 bases separating them. Germline V gene lookup returns CDR1 DFQATT and CDR2 SNEGSKA (reference sequence). The CDR3 sequence is 15 residues long. The CDR3 loop is CSARGRPPETPEQFF. The CDR3 DNA is TGCAGTGCTAGAGGTCGGCCCCCTGAAACTCCCGAGCAGTTCTTC.

At least ten counts were recorded for this clonotype. The chain employs TRBV12-5 and TRBJ1-2, with 10 bases identical to TRBD1. The germline V gene encodes CDR1 LGHNT and CDR2 FRNRAP. CDR3 length: 15 amino acids. Losses at the gene ends were 3 bases for V and 6 bases for J; bases not matched to a gene: 7. The CDR3 DNA is TGTGCTAGTGGTTTTCGGGACAGGGGCAGCAATGGCTACACCTTC. It translates to CASGFRDRGSNGYTF.

Comment on this clonotype: This could be a read error, since a much larger clone is one nucleotide away. This CDR3 is missing its conserved last phenylalanine or tryptophan, likely due to a read error. The chain recombines TRBV2 with TRBJ2-1; the match to TRBD2 covers 12 bases. Losses at the gene ends were 3 bases for V and 6 bases for J; bases not matched to a gene: 0. Germline V gives CDR1 SNHLY, CDR2 FYNNEI. The CDR3 spans 14 residues. The CDR3 is CASSETSGSNEQFL. The CDR3 nucleotides are TGTGCCAGCAGTGAGACTAGCGGGAGCAATGAGCAGTTCCTC.